The next 7 T cell receptor beta chains were all read from a single sample in a study of tumor-infiltrating lymphocytes in primary liver carcinoma. Blood RNA came from unsorted whole blood; germline DNA was also extracted. TCR beta cDNA came from roughly 550 ng total RNA, primed with a constant-region primer. What produced the TCR beta libraries was three nested multiplex PCR rounds using slightly modified ARM-PCR. The opening two PCR rounds, around 9 cycles each, paired TRBV1-TRBV30 forward primers with a C-beta reverse primer. TCRdb itself ran the multiplex PCR reads through MiXCR, one entry per CDR3 protein. The sample gives around 170,000 distinct CDR3 sequences, 60% of which show up once; around 74% is in the top ten. The sample comprised peripheral blood. The receptors stem from a man aged 40-55 years with primary liver carcinoma and hepatitis B virus infection.

On this clonotype: The CDR3 end shows no conserved phenylalanine or tryptophan, and so a read error is likely. The rearrangement uses TRBV6-5 and TRBJ2-1; 10 bases are shared with TRBD2. The CDR3 runs 15 residues. The germline V gene encodes CDR1 MNHEY and CDR2 SVGAGI. J was trimmed by 6 bases and V by 3 bases; bases with no gene match: 5. CDR3 protein: CASSYTSGITNEQFL. DNA for the CDR3: TGTGCCAGCAGTTATACTAGCGGGATAACCAATGAGCAGTTCTTA.

This clonotype has at least ten counts. The junction departs from germline at one end; a sequencing error may be responsible. The genes are TRBV11-2 and TRBJ2-3; 9 bases fit TRBD1. Germline V CDR1 and CDR2: SGHAT, FQNNGV. The CDR3 has 13 residues. CDR3: CASSLGGGQGTMF. The CDR3 DNA reads TGTGCCAGCAGCTTAGGAGGGGGACAGGGAACGATGTTT.

This chain connects TRBV4-1 to TRBJ2-5, with D perhaps TRBD1 or TRBD2 (5 bases each). Per germline, CDR1 MGHRA and CDR2 YSYEKL. Trimming took off 0 bases at V and 7 bases at J, with 24 bases between the two ends. This CDR3 region has 18 residues. CDR3 bases: TGCGCCAGCAGCCAAGATTATTACCAGACAGACCATCGGGGGACCCAGTACTTC. This gives the protein CASSQDYYQTDHRGTQYF.

The chain couples TRBV5-1 to TRBJ2-5, with 13 bases lining up with TRBD2. There are 16 residues in the CDR3. CDR1 SGHRS and CDR2 YFSETQ come from the germline V gene. V gave up 2 bases and J gave up 0 bases; unmatched junction bases: 1. The CDR3 DNA reads as TGCGCCAGCAGCTTAGGACTAGCGGGAGACCAAGAGACCCAGTACTTC. Translating it yields CASSLGLAGDQETQYF.

This chain connects TRBV10-1 to TRBJ2-3; 10 nucleotides match TRBD2. Germline values: CDR1 WNHNN, CDR2 SYGVQD (reference sequence). Trimming at V came to 0 bases and at J to 2 bases, leaving 8 bases not matched to a gene. The CDR3 is made up of 18 amino acids. CDR3 DNA sequence: TGCGCCAGCAGTGAGTCCGGGGGGACTAGCGCGAACACAGATACGCAGTATTTT. It yields the protein CASSESGGTSANTDTQYF.

Comment on this clonotype: This sequence may be a read error, since a much larger clone differs from it by one base. The chain employs TRBV4-2 and TRBJ2-6; D might be TRBD1 (5 bases). Germline values: CDR1 LGHNA, CDR2 YNFKEQ. The CDR3 is made up of 16 amino acids. CDR3 bases: TGTGCCAGCAGCCCCAGCCACGGCTCTGGGGCCAACTTCCTGACTTTC. Translation: CASSPSHGSGANFLTF.

There are many counts of this clonotype. V is TRBV10-3 and J is TRBJ1-2; TRBD1 aligns across 7 bases. The CDR3 sequence is 14 residues long. The V and J ends lost 6 bases and 0 bases, in that order; junction bases with no gene match: 4. The germline V gene encodes CDR1 ENHRY and CDR2 SYGVKD. DNA of the CDR3: TGTGCCATCAGAACAGGGGCAACTAACTATGGCTACACCTTC. This codes for CAIRTGATNYGYTF.